A selection of T cell receptor beta chains follows, all from one sample in a study of PD-L1 blockade in urothelial cancer. Sequencing used immunoSEQ multiplex PCR; TCRdb keeps in-frame clones, though not all of them. Of around 80,000 clones listed, around 93% are singletons. Sequenced material: PBMCs, taken around atezolizumab (anti-PD-L1) treatment. These receptors came from a woman of 80 years or more with urothelial cancer. The CDR3 runs from the conserved cysteine through the conserved F or W. The D gene is left open where the match is weak. Clone size is given for some rows only: seen once, a few or many times, or a class if the clone is expanded.

j_call d_call v_call clone_size cdr3_aa cdr3_nt
TRBJ2-1 - TRBV11-3 once CASSRDSYNEQFF TGTGCCAGCAGCCGAGACAGTTACAATGAGCAGTTCTTC
TRBJ1-5 TRBD1 TRBV5-1 - CASSATGGSDQPQHF TGCGCCAGCAGCGCTACAGGGGGGAGTGATCAGCCCCAGCATTTT
TRBJ1-1 - TRBV18 few CASSPTANTEAFF TGTGCCAGCTCACCAACAGCGAACACTGAAGCTTTCTTT
TRBJ1-2 TRBD1 TRBV19 - CASSTDRGRNGYTF TGTGCCAGTAGTACGGACAGGGGGCGGAACGGCTACACCTTC
TRBJ2-1 - TRBV2 once CASSEGGGRSFGEQFF TGTGCCAGCAGTGAAGGAGGGGGTAGGAGCTTCGGTGAGCAGTTCTTC
TRBJ2-7 TRBD1 TRBV27 once CASSPDRGSYEQYF TGTGCCAGCAGTCCAGACAGGGGTTCCTACGAGCAGTACTTC
TRBJ2-7 - TRBV2 - CASSGATSHEQYF TGTGCCAGCAGCGGAGCTACTAGCCACGAGCAGTACTTC
TRBJ2-3 - TRBV7-7 - CASSLSGSSTDTQYF TGTGCCAGCAGCTTATCTGGGAGTTCAACAGATACGCAGTATTTT
TRBJ2-7 - TRBV13 - CASSLTGVYEQYF TGTGCCAGCAGCTTAACGGGAGTGTACGAGCAGTACTTC
TRBJ2-5 TRBD1 TRBV28 - CASSRTGTHF TGTGCCAGCAGCCGGACAGGAACCCACTTC
TRBJ1-3 - TRBV9 - CASSVGATDSGNTIYF TGTGCCAGCAGCGTAGGCGCAACCGACTCTGGAAACACCATATATTTT
TRBJ1-2 - TRBV4-2 - CASSQDRNEGSHGYTF TGTGCCAGCAGCCAAGATAGGAACGAGGGTTCTCATGGCTACACCTTC
TRBJ2-7 TRBD2 TRBV28 - CASRDFGGGKFEQYF TGTGCCAGCAGAGACTTTGGGGGGGGGAAGTTCGAGCAGTACTTC
TRBJ1-5 - TRBV27 - CASRRGGNQPQHF TGTGCCAGTCGTCGGGGGGGCAATCAGCCCCAGCATTTT
TRBJ1-5 - TRBV28 - CASSSGGRGQPQHF TGTGCCAGCAGTTCGGGGGGTAGGGGTCAGCCCCAGCATTTT
TRBJ1-4 - TRBV9 - CASTKRGGTNEKLFF TGTGCCAGCACCAAACGGGGGGGGACTAATGAAAAACTGTTTTTT
TRBJ2-2 TRBD2 TRBV5-4 - CASSPNPTGLAGSGELFF TGTGCCAGCAGCCCCAACCCCACGGGACTAGCGGGATCCGGGGAGCTGTTTTTT
TRBJ1-3 TRBD1 TRBV7-9 - CASSPNRGLSPSGNTIYF TGTGCCAGCAGCCCAAACAGGGGGCTGTCTCCCTCTGGAAACACCATATATTTT
TRBJ2-3 TRBD2 TRBV19 - CASSQLAGTDTQYF TGTGCCAGTAGTCAGCTAGCGGGGACAGATACGCAGTATTTT
TRBJ2-7 TRBD1 TRBV28 - CASSLYRGTTYEQYF TGTGCCAGCAGTTTATACAGGGGTACTACCTACGAGCAGTACTTC
TRBJ1-4 - TRBV28 - CASITPGGELFF TGTGCCAGCATCACCCCCGGAGGTGAACTGTTTTTT
TRBJ1-2 - TRBV6-1 - CASIPMRGGDYGYTF TGTGCCAGCATCCCCATGCGGGGGGGGGACTATGGCTACACCTTC
TRBJ2-2 - TRBV5-4 few CASSIQNTGELFF TGTGCCAGCAGCATTCAGAACACCGGGGAGCTGTTTTTT
TRBJ2-1 TRBD2 TRBV19 - CASSVTSGRAREQFF TGTGCCAGTAGTGTTACTAGCGGGAGGGCCCGGGAGCAGTTCTTC
TRBJ1-3 TRBD1 TRBV2 - CASHLGTGGRSGNTIYF TGTGCCAGCCACTTGGGGACAGGGGGTCGGTCTGGAAACACCATATATTTT
TRBJ2-3 - TRBV28 - CASTPGGTAQYF TGTGCCAGCACCCCTGGGGGGACAGCGCAGTATTTT
TRBJ1-2 TRBD1 TRBV5-1 - CASSLDGEPRGLGYTF TGCGCCAGCAGCTTGGACGGGGAGCCCAGGGGGCTTGGCTACACCTTC
TRBJ2-7 - TRBV7-8 - CASSSRVAPYEQYF TGTGCCAGCAGCTCGCGGGTGGCCCCCTACGAGCAGTACTTC
TRBJ2-3 - TRBV7-9 - CASSLTGADTQYF TGTGCCAGCAGCTTAACGGGGGCAGATACGCAGTATTTT
TRBJ2-7 TRBD2 TRBV27 once CASSFLGLAGGTYEQYF TGTGCCAGCAGTTTCCTCGGACTAGCGGGAGGTACCTACGAGCAGTACTTC
TRBJ1-1 TRBD1 TRBV9 - CASSVDREGTEAFF TGTGCCAGCAGCGTGGACAGGGAGGGCACTGAAGCTTTCTTT
TRBJ1-1 TRBD1 TRBV28 - CASSSGTGRAFF TGTGCCAGCAGTTCCGGGACAGGGAGAGCTTTCTTT
TRBJ2-3 TRBD2 TRBV28 - CASNTLAGVSPSRTADTQYF TGTGCCAGCAATACCCTAGCGGGAGTTAGCCCCTCTCGGACGGCAGATACGCAGTATTTT
TRBJ2-1 - TRBV5-1 - CASSFGAGTYNEQFF TGCGCCAGCAGCTTCGGAGCAGGGACCTACAATGAGCAGTTCTTC
TRBJ2-7 - TRBV7-8 - CASSFPSGIYEQYF TGTGCCAGCAGCTTCCCGTCAGGAATCTACGAGCAGTACTTC
TRBJ2-3 TRBD1 TRBV6-1 - CASSETGGTGARDTQYF TGTGCCAGCAGTGAAACAGGTGGGACAGGGGCGAGGGATACGCAGTATTTT
TRBJ1-2 - TRBV28 - CASRITGQIGDYGYTF TGTGCCAGCAGGATTACAGGACAGATCGGCGACTATGGCTACACCTTC
TRBJ2-1 - TRBV9 once CASSVLALAYNEQFF TGTGCCAGCAGCGTACTAGCTTTGGCCTACAATGAGCAGTTCTTC
TRBJ2-5 TRBD2 TRBV2 once CASSATPGLAGERETQYF TGTGCCAGCAGTGCGACCCCGGGACTAGCGGGAGAGAGAGAGACCCAGTACTTC
TRBJ2-1 TRBD2 TRBV5-1 - CASSGAGVPYNEQFF TGCGCCAGCAGCGGCGCGGGAGTACCCTACAATGAGCAGTTCTTC
TRBJ1-1 - TRBV10-3 many CAISGRGTWTEAFF TGTGCCATCAGTGGAAGGGGGACGTGGACTGAAGCTTTCTTT
TRBJ2-5 TRBD1 TRBV6-1 - CASRPTGVGETQYF TGTGCCAGCAGACCCACAGGGGTCGGTGAGACCCAGTACTTC
TRBJ2-2 TRBD1 TRBV7-2 - CASSLGDRGTGELFF TGTGCCAGCAGCTTAGGGGACAGGGGTACCGGGGAGCTGTTTTTT
TRBJ2-5 - TRBV7-2 - CASSYRLTETQYF TGTGCCAGCAGCTACCGACTAACCGAGACCCAGTACTTC
TRBJ2-2 - TRBV9 - CASSVSGMGTGELFF TGTGCCAGCAGCGTTTCAGGGATGGGGACCGGGGAGCTGTTTTTT
TRBJ1-4 - TRBV5-1 - CASSRLPITGPNEKLFF TGCGCCAGCAGCCGTCTTCCTATAACAGGGCCAAATGAAAAACTGTTTTTT
TRBJ1-2 - TRBV27 - CASSPEVRYGYTF TGTGCCAGCAGTCCCGAGGTTAGGTATGGCTACACCTTC
TRBJ1-3 - TRBV28 - CASSLGGGLSGNTIYF TGTGCCAGCAGCCTAGGGGGGGGGCTTTCTGGAAACACCATATATTTT
TRBJ1-2 - TRBV5-6 - CASTDSGGSNYGYTF TGTGCCAGCACCGATTCGGGAGGTTCTAACTATGGCTACACCTTC
TRBJ1-2 - TRBV5-1 - CASSLASGDYGYTF TGCGCCAGCAGCTTGGCTTCGGGTGACTATGGCTACACCTTC
TRBJ2-2 - TRBV5-6 few CASSSVGVNVELFF TGTGCCAGCAGCTCGGTAGGAGTAAATGTGGAGCTGTTTTTT
TRBJ2-7 TRBD2 TRBV5-1 - CASSGGLAPSSYEQYF TGCGCCAGCAGCGGGGGACTAGCGCCTAGCTCCTACGAGCAGTACTTC
TRBJ1-5 - TRBV7-9 - CASSLSNNQPQHF TGTGCCAGCAGCTTATCTAATAATCAGCCCCAGCATTTT
TRBJ2-7 - TRBV11-2 few CASSLGGPYYEQYF TGTGCCAGCAGCTTAGGGGGCCCGTACTACGAGCAGTACTTC
TRBJ2-1 - TRBV20-1 - CSARANNEQFF TGCAGTGCTAGAGCCAACAATGAGCAGTTCTTC
TRBJ1-3 TRBD1 TRBV11-2 once CASSPRQGEENTIYF TGTGCCAGCAGCCCCCGGCAGGGGGAGGAAAACACCATATATTTT
TRBJ1-1 TRBD1 TRBV5-6 - CASSIDRGTEAFF TGTGCCAGCAGCATAGACAGGGGAACTGAAGCTTTCTTT
TRBJ2-7 TRBD2 TRBV30 - CAWGTSGYEQYF TGTGCCTGGGGGACTAGCGGCTACGAGCAGTACTTC
TRBJ1-3 - TRBV29-1 - CSVELDSGNTIYF TGCAGCGTTGAGTTAGACTCTGGAAACACCATATATTTT